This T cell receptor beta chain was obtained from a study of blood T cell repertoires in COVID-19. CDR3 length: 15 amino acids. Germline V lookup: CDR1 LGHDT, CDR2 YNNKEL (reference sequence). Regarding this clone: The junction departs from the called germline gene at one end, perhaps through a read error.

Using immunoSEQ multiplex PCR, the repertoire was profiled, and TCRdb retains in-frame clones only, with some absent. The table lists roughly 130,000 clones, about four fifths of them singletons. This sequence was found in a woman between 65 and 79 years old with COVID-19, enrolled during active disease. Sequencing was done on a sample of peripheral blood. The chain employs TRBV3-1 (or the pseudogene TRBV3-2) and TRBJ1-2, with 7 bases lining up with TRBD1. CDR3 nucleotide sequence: TGTGCCAGCGGCCAAGATACCAGGGGGAACTATGGCTACACCTTC. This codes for CASGQDTRGNYGYTF.